This T cell receptor beta chain was profiled in a study of cytomegalovirus exposure and HLA in healthy donors. Study context: A later analysis reported the 120 or so validation repertoires used the same platform as the approximately 650 first-cohort repertoires.

Regarding the study as a whole: CMV antigen specificity of three CMV-associated chains was confirmed in vitro. Listed as cytomegalovirus-associated were approximately 160 TCR beta chains.

The donors were in the approximately 120-subject validation cohort; that cohort was separate from the roughly 620-subject first cohort. In the case of this clone: Its antigen remains unknown.

Losses at the gene ends were 7 bases for V and 0 bases for J; bases not matched to a gene: 4. The CDR3 contains 14 residues. Germline V gene sequence: CDR1 LNHDA, CDR2 SQIVND (reference sequence). Sequencing used immunoSEQ multiplex PCR; TCRdb keeps in-frame clones, though not all of them. Of approximately 280,000 clones in the sample, 70% to 90% are singletons; the top ten hold roughly 0.99%. The TCR was taken from a woman in her late teens or twenties in good health and CMV-seronegative. The chain couples TRBV19 to TRBJ2-7; 9 positions agree with TRBD1. Specimen: PBMCs. The CDR3: CASKPGQGSYEQYF. The CDR3 region has the DNA TGTGCCAGTAAACCGGGACAGGGCTCCTACGAGCAGTACTTC.